Presented here are 13 T cell receptor beta chains from one specimen sequenced in a study of blood T cell repertoires in COVID-19. The data were produced by immunoSEQ multiplex PCR, yet TCRdb's version contains in-frame clones alone and is incomplete. The sample consists of fewer than 250,000 clones, 88% of them appearing once. Material: peripheral blood. The receptors stem from a human donor in a cohort sampled during active COVID-19.

V and J are TRBV6-1 and TRBJ2-1; a possible D gene is TRBD2 (5 bases). This CDR3 is built from 15 residues. V shed 1 base and J shed 9 bases, with 16 bases lying between them. Germline V lookup: CDR1 MNHNS, CDR2 SASEGT. CDR3 protein: CASSEGRIAIGEQFF. CDR3 coding DNA: TGTGCCAGCAGTGAAGGCCGGATAGCGATCGGTGAGCAGTTCTTC.

The chain joins TRBV7-2 to TRBJ2-4, with 9 bases lining up with TRBD1. With 3 bases clipped from V and 0 bases from J, the junction kept 3 bases outside the gene matches. This CDR3 is built from 16 residues. The germline V gene encodes CDR1 SGHTA and CDR2 FQGNSA. The CDR3 DNA reads TGTGCCAGCAGCTTCGGACAGGGGCTAGCCAAAAACATTCAGTACTTC. Its translation: CASSFGQGLAKNIQYF.

The chain joins TRBV21-1 to TRBJ2-7; the D segment call TRBD2 is taken from the table without a DNA check. TRBV21-1 is an annotated pseudogene. This CDR3 is built from 19 residues. DNA for the CDR3: TGTGCCAGCAGCACCAGGGACAGAGTGACTAGCGGGTGCCCCTACGAGCAGTACTTC. Amino acids: CASSTRDRVTSGCPYEQYF.

This clone was seen just once. V usage is TRBV4-3 and J usage is TRBJ1-6, with 7 bases matching TRBD1. Trimming at V came to 1 base and at J to 7 bases, leaving 10 bases not matched to a gene. Germline V CDR1 and CDR2: LGHNA, YSLEER. This CDR3 contains 17 residues. This CDR3 reads CASSQADRTGANSPLHF. CDR3 DNA: TGCGCCAGCAGCCAAGCGGACCGGACAGGAGCAAATTCACCCCTCCACTTT.

This clone has just one count. The chain joins TRBV2 to TRBJ2-1, with D possibly matching TRBD2 (9 bases). Germline-derived CDR1 and CDR2 are SNHLY and FYNNEI. The CDR3 has 18 residues. V lost 7 bases, J lost 5 bases, and 27 bases lay in between. The CDR3 spells CASNRQGFLTSGNNEQFF. The CDR3 coding sequence is TGTGCCAGCAACCGACAGGGGTTCTTGACTAGCGGCAACAATGAGCAGTTCTTC.

The J gene is TRBJ1-2, the V gene TRBV2, with D possibly matching TRBD1 (5 bases). The CDR3 runs 13 residues. Germline CDR1 is SNHLY and CDR2 is FYNNEI. The V end was cut by 3 bases, the J end by 4 bases, with 9 bases between. The CDR3 protein is CASSDWGLYGYTF. In DNA form, the CDR3 reads TGTGCCAGCAGTGATTGGGGACTCTATGGCTACACCTTC.

The chain has TRBV6-1 and TRBJ1-1, with TRBD1 matching 10 bases. The CDR3 runs to 16 residues. Germline V lookup: CDR1 MNHNS, CDR2 SASEGT. V shed 4 bases, J shed 4 bases, and the junction held 9 bases outside the gene matches. CDR3 amino acids: CASSGNRDRGGTEAFF. The CDR3 DNA reads TGTGCCAGCAGTGGCAACCGGGACAGGGGAGGCACTGAAGCTTTCTTT.

This chain uses TRBV30 with TRBJ1-2, with unresolved D. Germline values: CDR1 GTSNPN, CDR2 SVGIG (reference sequence). The CDR3 consists of 14 residues. V was pared by 1 base and J by 1 base, with 10 bases between. This CDR3 reads CAWSALALNYGYTF. DNA for the CDR3: TGTGCCTGGAGTGCCCTGGCCCTTAACTATGGCTACACCTTC. Using reference TRBV30 and TRBJ1-2 for the parts outside the CDR3, the full variable domain is SQTIHQWPATLVQPVGSPLSLECTVEGTSNPNLYWYRQAAGRGLQLLFYSVGIGQISSEVPQNLSASRPQDRQFILSSKKLLLSDSGFYLCAWSALALNYGYTFGSGTRLTVV.

This clone was picked up a small number of times. V is TRBV11-2 and J is TRBJ2-7; TRBD2 might be the D (6 bases). V lost 2 bases and J lost 7, with 15 bases in between. CDR3 length equals 14 residues. In germline, CDR1 is SGHAT, CDR2 FQNNGV. CDR3 amino acids: CASSLSAGREEQYF. Here the CDR3 DNA reads TGTGCCAGCAGCTTAAGCGCGGGAAGAGAAGAGCAGTACTTC. The variable domain in full, with the rest retrieved from reference TRBV11-2 and TRBJ2-7, is EAGVAQSPRYKIIEKRQSVAFWCNPISGHATLYWYQQILGQGPKLLIQFQNNGVVDDSQLPKDRFSAERLKGVDSTLKIQPAKLEDSAVYLCASSLSAGREEQYFGPGTRLTVT.

The V call is TRBV11-2, the J call TRBJ2-7; maybe TRBD2 (7 bases). The CDR3 length is 14 residues. Germline V gene lookup returns CDR1 SGHAT and CDR2 FQNNGV. V was cut by 0 bases and J by 6 bases, with 12 bases left in between. This CDR3 is CASSLDRGGLEQYF. The CDR3 DNA reads as TGTGCCAGCAGCTTAGACAGGGGAGGGCTCGAGCAGTACTTC.

This clone was seen once. The chain links TRBV5-3 to TRBJ2-5; TRBD1 is a possible D gene (5 bases). TRBV5-3 is an ORF, with its function uncertain. The CDR3 length is 14 residues. Between the trimmed V and J ends, which lost 4 bases and 7 bases, there was a span of 17 bases. CDR3 nucleotide sequence: TGTGCCAGAAGCCCCCGTAGGGGCGTGGGGACCCAGTACTTC. Translating gives CARSPRRGVGTQYF.

This clone came up once. This chain links TRBV7-9 with TRBJ2-1; D is undetermined. Trimming shortened V by 5 bases and J by 9 bases, and 8 bases separated the two germline ends. CDR3 length: 11 residues. The germline CDR1 and CDR2 sequences are SEHNR and FQNEAQ (reference sequence). The CDR3 sequence is CASSPLGEQFF. The CDR3 DNA follows: TGTGCCAGCAGCCCCCTAGGTGAGCAGTTCTTC. The entire variable domain, with the rest obtained from reference TRBV7-9 and TRBJ2-1, is as follows: DTGVSQNPRHKITKRGQNVTFRCDPISEHNRLYWYRQTLGQGPEFLTYFQNEAQLEKSRLLSDRFSAERPKGSFSTLEIQRTEQGDSAMYLCASSPLGEQFFGPGTRLTVL.

The chain combines TRBV7-9 with TRBJ2-1, with 14 bases matching TRBD2. The germline V gene has CDR1 SEHNR and CDR2 FQNEAQ (reference sequence). J gave up 0 bases and V 5 bases, and 9 bases lay outside the gene matches. The CDR3 is made up of 19 amino acids. The CDR3 bases are TGTGCCAGCAGCAGTTCCCCGGGACTAGCGGGAGTCTCCTACAATGAGCAGTTCTTC. Its translation: CASSSSPGLAGVSYNEQFF.